These 6 T cell receptor beta chains came from one sample sequenced in a study of shared clonotypes between healthy human individuals. TCRdb's copy holds only in-frame clones and misses some; the assay was immunoSEQ multiplex PCR. The sample shows 1.5 million to 2.5 million clones, about 94% of them seen only once. CD8 cells classed as naive were CD45RO-negative and positively selected for CCR7, excluding terminally differentiated effector memory CD45RA+ cells. Sequenced: naive CD8+ T cells sorted from blood. Receptors were obtained from a man between 18 and 35 years old in good health.

The chain is built from TRBV6-6 and TRBJ2-7; 9 bases map to TRBD1. Per germline, CDR1 MNHNY and CDR2 SVGAGI (reference sequence). This CDR3 has 15 amino acids. V lost 6 bases and J lost 1; bases outside the gene matches: 7. In DNA, the CDR3 is TGTGCCAGCAGAGCTGACAGGGGGGGTTCCTACGAGCAGTACTTC. This encodes CASRADRGGSYEQYF.

The gene calls are TRBV4-1 and TRBJ2-1, with D uncertain. Germline CDR1 MGHRA, CDR2 YSYEKL. V lost 5 bases and J 5 bases, leaving 16 bases between the germline ends. This CDR3 contains 15 residues. The CDR3: CASSGSSGFDNEQFF. CDR3 DNA: TGCGCCAGCAGCGGTAGTTCTGGCTTCGACAATGAGCAGTTCTTC.

The chain combines TRBV19 with TRBJ2-5; the D is unclear. V lost 5 bases, J lost 0 bases, and 7 bases lay in between. The germline gives CDR1 LNHDA, CDR2 SQIVND (reference sequence). The CDR3 sequence is 13 residues long. CDR3 residues: CASSPRDQETQYF. The CDR3, as DNA: TGTGCCAGTAGTCCTCGAGACCAAGAGACCCAGTACTTC.

J is TRBJ2-7 and V is TRBV28; a possible D gene is TRBD2 (6 bases). The CDR3 is 16 amino acids. V lost 6 bases and J lost 3, with 21 bases in between. Germline CDR1 and CDR2: MDHEN and SYDVKM. The CDR3 loop is CASSYYSGTFLYEQYF. In DNA, the CDR3 is TGTGCCAGCAGCTATTACAGTGGGACTTTCCTCTACGAGCAGTACTTC.

The chain combines TRBV6-1 with TRBJ1-1; D remains ambiguous. This CDR3 region has 15 residues. Trimming cost V 3 bases and J 7 bases, with 18 bases left between them. The germline V gene has CDR1 MNHNS and CDR2 SASEGT. The CDR3 is CASSDPAVREDEAFF. The CDR3, as DNA: TGTGCCAGCAGTGATCCAGCCGTTAGGGAGGATGAAGCTTTCTTT.

On this clone: Other DNA sequences in this specimen translate into the identical CDR3. CDR3 sequence: CASSEAGDYEQYF. The CDR3 DNA is TGTGCCAGCAGTGAGGCAGGCGACTACGAGCAGTACTTC. The genes are TRBV6-1 and TRBJ2-7; no definite D call. This CDR3 region has 13 residues. CDR1 MNHNS and CDR2 SASEGT come from the germline V gene. V was clipped by 3 bases and J by 3 bases, with 9 bases between them.